The 27 T cell receptor beta chains in this list originate from one sample, sequenced in a study of blood T cell repertoires in COVID-19. Generated by immunoSEQ multiplex PCR, the TCRdb table keeps only in-frame clones and is missing some. The table records about 210,000 clones, less than 85% of them present only once. The sample taken for sequencing was peripheral blood. The origin of the receptors is a woman aged 70 to 79 with acute or convalescent COVID-19.

J is TRBJ2-7 and V is TRBV4-3; the match to TRBD2 covers 7 bases. Losses at the gene ends were 1 base for V and 4 bases for J; bases not matched to a gene: 10. The germline V gene encodes CDR1 LGHNA and CDR2 YSLEER. The CDR3 runs to 16 residues. The CDR3 DNA reads as TGCGCCAGCAGCCAAGCGCAGCGGGGAGGGGTATACGAGCAGTACTTC. This sequence encodes CASSQAQRGGVYEQYF.

V gene TRBV9 combines with J gene TRBJ1-6; D uncertain. CDR1 and CDR2 from the germline V gene are SGDLS and YYNGEE. The CDR3 has 15 amino acids. Between the trimmed V and J ends, which lost 0 bases and 6 bases, there was a span of 10 bases. The CDR3 spells CASSVAGSTNSPLHF. The CDR3 DNA reads TGTGCCAGCAGCGTAGCCGGGTCAACTAATTCACCCCTCCACTTT.

V gene TRBV19 combines with J gene TRBJ1-5, with TRBD1 matching 8 bases. V trimming: 3 bases; J trimming: 10 bases; junction bases outside the gene matches: 8. This CDR3 is 14 amino acids long. Germline V gene lookup returns CDR1 LNHDA and CDR2 SQIVND (reference sequence). For the CDR3, the DNA is TGTGCCAGTAGTATCGTCACAGGGGGAGAACCCCAGCATTTT. This codes for CASSIVTGGEPQHF.

The chain is built from TRBV21-1 and TRBJ2-5; TRBD2, the table's D call, was not compared with the DNA. TRBV21-1 is a pseudogene segment. The CDR3 is 12 residues long. CDR3 nucleotide sequence: TGTGCCAGCAGCTCCGCGAGGGAGACCCAGTACTTC. Residues: CASSSARETQYF.

This chain joins TRBV7-8 and TRBJ2-1, with 7 bases aligning to TRBD2. With V trimmed by 1 base and J by 3 bases, 9 bases remained unmatched. CDR1 and CDR2 (germline): SGHVS, FQNEAQ. This CDR3 comprises 17 residues. CDR3 DNA: TGTGCCAGCAGCTTAGTCTTTAACGGGGGGTTCTACAATGAGCAGTTCTTC. Its protein is CASSLVFNGGFYNEQFF.

A remark on this clone: This CDR3 is also generated by other DNA sequences in the sample. V and J are TRBV9 and TRBJ2-5, with D perhaps TRBD1 (6 bases). The CDR3 extends over 13 amino acids. Germline V gene data show CDR1 as SGDLS and CDR2 as YYNGEE. Trimming shortened V by 0 bases and J by 7 bases, and 10 bases separated the two germline ends. The CDR3 is CASSVALGATQYF. The DNA of the CDR3 is TGTGCCAGCAGCGTAGCTTTGGGGGCGACCCAGTACTTC.

J is TRBJ1-1 and V is TRBV18; no reliable D call. The CDR3 is 12 residues long. Trimming shortened V by 8 bases and J by 10 bases, and 17 bases separated the two germline ends. Germline assignment: CDR1 KGHSH and CDR2 LQKENI. The CDR3 loop is CASPQILVVAFF. CDR3 DNA sequence: TGTGCCAGCCCCCAGATCCTCGTGGTAGCTTTCTTT.

The chain carries TRBV3-1 (or the pseudogene TRBV3-2) and TRBJ1-4, with 7 bases that match TRBD1. Trimming at V came to 3 bases and at J to 6 bases, leaving 7 bases not matched to a gene. The germline V gene encodes CDR1 LGHDT and CDR2 YNNKEL (reference sequence). This CDR3 has 15 residues. The CDR3 loop is CASSQRQGRHEKLFF. The CDR3 DNA reads TGTGCCAGCAGCCAGAGACAGGGCCGTCATGAAAAACTGTTTTTT.

The CDR3 nucleotides are TGTGCCAGCAGCTGGGACAGGAAAACCTACAATGAGCAGTTCTTC. Translating gives CASSWDRKTYNEQFF. This chain connects TRBV7-2 to TRBJ2-1; 8 positions match TRBD1. V trimming: 4 bases; J trimming: 2 bases; junction bases outside the gene matches: 4. CDR3 length: 15 amino acids. Germline V gene data show CDR1 as SGHTA and CDR2 as FQGNSA.

The chain employs TRBV2 and TRBJ2-7; TRBD2 aligns across 9 bases. The CDR3 sequence is 15 residues long. Germline V lookup: CDR1 SNHLY, CDR2 FYNNEI. The trim removed 2 bases at V and 2 bases at J, leaving 4 bases unmatched. CDR3 sequence reads: CASSEMGGGAYEQYV. The CDR3 DNA follows: TGTGCCAGCAGTGAAATGGGCGGGGGGGCCTACGAGCAGTACGTC.

This chain joins TRBV12-5 and TRBJ1-1, with 8 bases that match TRBD1. This CDR3 comprises 16 residues. V shed 0 bases, J shed 1 base, and the junction held 4 bases outside the gene matches. In germline, CDR1 is LGHNT, CDR2 FRNRAP. This CDR3 is CASGLVRTGGNTEAFF. As DNA, the CDR3 is TGTGCTAGTGGTTTGGTACGAACAGGGGGGAACACTGAAGCTTTCTTT.

This rearrangement joins TRBV6-2 or TRBV6-3 to TRBJ2-3; 7 nucleotides line up with TRBD1. Unmatched junction bases numbered 3, after V lost 5 bases and J lost 4 bases. Germline V gene data show CDR1 as MNHEY and CDR2 as SVGEGT. The CDR3 spans 13 residues. Here the CDR3 reads CASSGGQADTQYF. The CDR3 DNA sequence: TGTGCCAGCAGTGGCGGACAGGCAGATACGCAGTATTTT.

CDR3 amino acids: CASSLAGDGNTIYF. In DNA form, the CDR3 reads TGCGCCAGCAGCTTGGCAGGGGATGGAAACACCATATATTTT. The V call is TRBV5-1, the J call TRBJ1-3; a weak D match, TRBD1 (6 bases). Germline V gene lookup returns CDR1 SGHRS and CDR2 YFSETQ. V was pared by 0 bases and J by 3 bases, with 7 bases between. There are 14 residues in the CDR3.

This sequence joins TRBV6-1 and TRBJ1-1; D uncertain. The V gene's germline CDR1 is MNHNS and CDR2 SASEGT. V was clipped by 2 bases and J by 0 bases, with 19 bases between them. The CDR3 sequence is 18 residues long. CDR3 nucleotides: TGTGCCAGCAGTGAATATCCCCCCTCCCTATCTATGAACACTGAAGCTTTCTTT. Residues: CASSEYPPSLSMNTEAFF.

This chain uses TRBV9 with TRBJ2-7; no firm D call. Germline CDR1 is SGDLS and CDR2 is YYNGEE. The CDR3 covers 13 residues. Trimming removed 4 bases from V and 4 bases from J, with 12 bases in between. CDR3 coding DNA: TGTGCCAGCAGCACAAGTGGAGATTACGAGCAGTACTTC. Encoded protein: CASSTSGDYEQYF.

V gene TRBV6-6 combines with J gene TRBJ1-1, with D uncertain. The germline V gene has CDR1 MNHNY and CDR2 SVGAGI (reference sequence). V lost 0 bases and J 5 bases, leaving 4 bases between the germline ends. The CDR3 length is 12 residues. CDR3 DNA sequence: TGTGCCAGCAGTTACTCGACAACTGAAGCTTTCTTT. Translated, it gives CASSYSTTEAFF.

This clone was observed a few times. The rearrangement uses TRBV30 and TRBJ2-5; TRBD2 matches 9 bases. The CDR3 has 14 amino acids. The V gene end was trimmed by 8 bases and the J gene end by 5 bases; junction bases not matched to a gene: 12. Germline assignment: CDR1 GTSNPN and CDR2 SVGIG (reference sequence). CDR3 in amino acids: CAALGGGASETQYF. CDR3 DNA sequence: TGTGCCGCGCTCGGCGGGGGGGCCAGTGAGACCCAGTACTTC.

This clone was counted only a few times. This chain joins TRBV9 and TRBJ2-5; 7 positions match TRBD1. V lost 0 bases, J lost 2 bases, and 13 bases stayed unmatched. Germline CDR1 is SGDLS and CDR2 is YYNGEE. This CDR3 spans 18 amino acids. CDR3 sequence reads: CASSVGEGRGWVQETQYF. The DNA for the CDR3 is TGTGCCAGCAGCGTAGGAGAGGGCAGGGGGTGGGTACAAGAGACCCAGTACTTC.

The J gene is TRBJ1-5, the V gene TRBV6-1; TRBD1 matches at 10 bases. Germline V gives CDR1 MNHNS, CDR2 SASEGT. The trim removed 2 bases at V and 14 bases at J, leaving 3 bases unmatched. CDR3 length: 12 residues. CDR3 DNA sequence: TGTGCCAGCAGTGAAAAAGGGACAGGGGAGCATTTT. Its translation: CASSEKGTGEHF.

J is TRBJ1-2 and V is TRBV18; no definite D call. The germline CDR1 and CDR2 sequences are KGHSH and LQKENI. There are 13 residues in the CDR3. V was shortened by 2 bases and J by 6 bases, with 10 bases between the two germline ends. This CDR3 reads CASSPEAGNGYTF. CDR3 nucleotide sequence: TGTGCCAGCTCACCAGAAGCGGGGAATGGCTACACCTTC.

The chain links TRBV7-2 to TRBJ2-7, with D perhaps TRBD2 (5 bases). This CDR3 is 13 amino acids long. From germline, CDR1 is SGHTA and CDR2 FQGNSA. V shed 4 bases and J shed 6 bases, with 13 bases lying between them. For the CDR3, the DNA is TGTGCCAGCAGCTCCTTCCGGGGTTCCGAGCAGTACTTC. Its translation is CASSSFRGSEQYF. Based on the CDR3 plus reference TRBV7-2 and TRBJ2-7, the full variable domain is GAGVSQSPSNKVTEKGKDVELRCDPISGHTALYWYRQSLGQGLEFLIYFQGNSAPDKSGLPSDRFSAERTGGSVSTLTIQRTQQEDSAVYLCASSSFRGSEQYFGPGTRLTVT.

The chain recombines TRBV10-3 with TRBJ2-7; TRBD1 aligns across 7 bases. CDR3 size: 12 residues. Germline CDR1 is ENHRY and CDR2 is SYGVKD. V dropped 8 bases and J dropped 6; count of bases not matched to a gene: 7. The CDR3 sequence: CAIGTVGLEQYF. The CDR3 DNA reads as TGTGCCATCGGGACAGTTGGACTCGAGCAGTACTTC.

In its sample, this clone was seen a few times. The chain employs TRBV6-5 and TRBJ2-2; D is uncertain. V gave up 0 bases and J gave up 0 bases, with 8 bases separating them. The CDR3 extends over 16 amino acids. In germline, CDR1 is MNHEY, CDR2 SVGAGI. CDR3 coding DNA: TGTGCCAGCAGTTACTCACGGTATTCGAACACCGGGGAGCTGTTTTTT. Protein product: CASSYSRYSNTGELFF.

The chain joins TRBV6-5 to TRBJ1-6; D is ambiguous. Germline V lookup: CDR1 MNHEY, CDR2 SVGAGI. The germline V and J ends were trimmed by 0 bases and 7 bases, with 4 bases remaining between them. This CDR3 spans 13 amino acids. DNA for the CDR3: TGTGCCAGCAGTTACTCGCAGAATTCACCCCTCCACTTT. It encodes CASSYSQNSPLHF.

The chain employs TRBV9 and TRBJ2-2; 12 nucleotides align to TRBD2. The V segment lost 3 bases and the J segment 4 bases; nucleotides outside the gene matches: 4. Germline CDR1 SGDLS, CDR2 YYNGEE. There are 16 residues in the CDR3. DNA of the CDR3: TGTGCCAGCAGCGCTCGGACTAGCGGGGCCACCGGGGAGCTGTTTTTT. Protein: CASSARTSGATGELFF. Combining the CDR3 with reference TRBV9 and TRBJ2-2 gives the whole variable domain DSGVTQTPKHLITATGQRVTLRCSPRSGDLSVYWYQQSLDQGLQFLIQYYNGEERAKGNILERFSAQQFPDLHSELNLSSLELGDSALYFCASSARTSGATGELFFGEGSRLTVL.

The V and J genes are TRBV6-1 and TRBJ2-3, with D uncertain. Germline V gene sequence: CDR1 MNHNS, CDR2 SASEGT. The length of the CDR3 is 15 residues. The ends were cut back, 7 bases at V and 4 bases at J, with 18 bases in the middle. The CDR3 DNA reads TGTGCCAGCACCCTACGAGCCTCTCCCCCAGATACGCAGTATTTT. It specifies CASTLRASPPDTQYF.

J is TRBJ2-1 and V is TRBV2; D unclear. The CDR3 has 11 amino acids. Germline-derived CDR1 and CDR2 are SNHLY and FYNNEI. Trimming pared 4 bases from V and 9 bases from J, leaving 7 bases between. The CDR3, as DNA: TGTGCCAGCAGTGTCAGATCTGAGCAGTTCTTC. Amino acid sequence: CASSVRSEQFF.